This TCR beta chain was documented in a study of blood T cell repertoires in COVID-19. Looking at the study overall: PBMCs, B-cell-depleted T cells, or T cells were the source of the cDNA or gDNA that made up the material.

Original analysis: Reference gene primer amplification in the assay estimated nucleated cell counts. Assay used: immunoSEQ multiplex PCR; TCRdb lists only in-frame clones, some missing. V and J calls and clone size follow that table, whereas D and trimming were derived from the DNA. This sample carries about 230,000 clones, roughly 80% of them seen once, and the ten largest clones take about 7.4%. The sequencing sample was made of peripheral blood. This receptor was identified in a woman in her 50s with acute or convalescent COVID-19.

The CDR3 bases are TGCGCCAGCAGTCACCTATACCAACCTAACACAGATACGCAGTATTTT. Translating gives CASSHLYQPNTDTQYF. V gene TRBV23-1 combines with J gene TRBJ2-3, with D unclear. TRBV23-1 is known as an ORF, though its function is uncertain. The CDR3 consists of 16 residues. V dropped 3 bases and J dropped 2 bases, with 15 bases sitting between them.